These 32 T cell receptor beta chains came from one sample sequenced in a study of shared clonotypes between healthy human individuals (dated by TCRdb to 2019 to 2021). Receptor libraries were prepared by the immunoSEQ multiplex PCR assay. What TCRdb holds here is the immuneACCESS table cut down to in-frame rearrangements. Part of the clones is not present; checked against another copy, under half of the missing clones reflect an unresolved V gene, and the others are unexplained. The sample yields around 2.5 million clones; over 85% were counted once. 0.36% of the sample is in the top ten clones. Material for sequencing was naive CD4+ T cells from PBMCs. The cell subset or site label, as the study defines it: CD45RA+ positively selected. All receptors derive from a man younger than 35 in good health. Some clones in this sample may be carry-over from other donors' samples.

This sequence joins TRBV7-9 and TRBJ1-4; possible D gene TRBD1, 6 bases. The germline gives CDR1 SEHNR, CDR2 FQNEAQ (reference sequence). V lost 5 bases, J lost 5 bases, and 12 bases lay in between. The CDR3 consists of 14 residues. The CDR3 bases are TGTGCCAGCAGCAAGAGGGGGTCAAATGAAAAACTGTTTTTT. Translated, it gives CASSKRGSNEKLFF.

This chain connects TRBV30 to TRBJ2-5; possible D gene TRBD2, 6 bases. The last part of the DNA fits TRBJ2-7 better; the J call may be wrong. The CDR3 contains 14 residues. The germline CDR1 and CDR2 sequences are GTSNPN and SVGIG (reference sequence). The CDR3 sequence: CAWKAGLSSYEQYF. The CDR3 DNA follows: TGTGCCTGGAAAGCGGGCCTCAGCTCCTACGAGCAGTACTTC.

The count of this clone is one. The chain carries TRBV27 and TRBJ1-5; the D is unclear. The CDR3 runs 13 residues. V was shortened by 0 bases and J by 9 bases, with 9 bases between the two germline ends. Per germline, CDR1 MNHEY and CDR2 SMNVEV (reference sequence). CDR3 sequence (DNA): TGTGCCAGCAGTTTATCGGGGTATTTGCCCCAGCATTTT. Residues: CASSLSGYLPQHF.

Remarks on this clone: The sample has other DNA sequences that encode this CDR3 too. The chain is built from TRBV11-2 and TRBJ2-7, with 12 nucleotides matching TRBD2. The CDR3 contains 15 residues. J gave up 4 bases and V 1 base, and 2 bases lay outside the gene matches. Germline lookup yields CDR1 SGHAT and CDR2 FQNNGV. The CDR3 loop is CASSLGLAGAYEQYF. The CDR3 DNA reads as TGTGCCAGCAGCTTAGGACTAGCGGGAGCTTACGAGCAGTACTTC.

The V and J genes are TRBV19 and TRBJ2-7; TRBD1 is a possible D gene (5 bases). In germline, CDR1 is LNHDA, CDR2 SQIVND (reference sequence). The CDR3 has 16 residues. V lost 5 bases and J 0 bases, leaving 17 bases between the germline ends. Written as DNA, the CDR3 is TGTGCCAGTAGTCTAAGGGGCGGCCAAAGCTCCTACGAGCAGTACTTC. Protein sequence: CASSLRGGQSSYEQYF.

Concerning this clone itself: The same CDR3 is also encoded by other DNA sequences in this sample. This chain uses TRBV6-1 with TRBJ2-7; D perhaps matches TRBD1 (6 bases). V lost 8 bases and J lost 2, with 10 bases in between. The CDR3 is 12 residues long. The germline gives CDR1 MNHNS, CDR2 SASEGT. CDR3 DNA: TGTGCCAGCTCGCAGGGGCCCTACGAGCAGTACTTC. Residues: CASSQGPYEQYF.

The chain carries TRBV30 and TRBJ1-5; D is possibly TRBD1 (5 bases). V lost 1 base and J lost 6, with 10 bases in between. Germline V lookup: CDR1 GTSNPN, CDR2 SVGIG (reference sequence). The CDR3 is made up of 13 amino acids. The CDR3 DNA sequence: TGTGCCTGGAGTGATGGGGCCGGTCAGCCCCAGCATTTT. It encodes CAWSDGAGQPQHF.

This rearrangement joins TRBV6-6 to TRBJ2-3, with 7 bases that match TRBD2. The CDR3 totals 13 residues. CDR1 is MNHNY, CDR2 SVGAGI, per germline (reference sequence). Trimming removed 3 bases from V and 7 bases from J; junction bases left unmatched: 4. The CDR3 bases are TGTGCCAGCAGTTATGGGGAGGGGAATACGCAGTATTTT. Its translation: CASSYGEGNTQYF.

CDR3 residues: CSVADPLGGAGGYTF. CDR3 DNA sequence: TGCAGCGTTGCGGATCCGCTTGGAGGGGCGGGTGGCTACACCTTC. The V gene is TRBV29-1, the J gene TRBJ1-2, with D perhaps TRBD1 (5 bases). The V gene lost 4 bases and the J gene lost 7 bases, with 22 bases spanning the gap. The germline gives CDR1 SQVTM, CDR2 ANQGSEA. This CDR3 has 15 amino acids.

CDR3 bases: TGTGCCAGTAGTCCCCTTGGAGGGGTGAGGAATGAGCAGTTCTTC. This encodes CASSPLGGVRNEQFF. The chain couples TRBV19 to TRBJ2-1; possibly TRBD2 for D (6 bases). Germline V gene sequence: CDR1 LNHDA, CDR2 SQIVND (reference sequence). The germline V and J ends were trimmed by 5 bases and 7 bases, with 18 bases remaining between them. The CDR3 is made up of 15 amino acids.

The rearrangement joins TRBV7-2 to TRBJ2-3; D may be TRBD2 (6 bases). The V gene's germline CDR1 is SGHTA and CDR2 FQGNSA. This CDR3 is built from 15 residues. V lost 5 bases, J lost 2 bases, and 14 bases lay in between. The CDR3 DNA reads TGTGCCAGCAGCCTCTTGGCGGGGTACACAGATACGCAGTATTTT. Its protein product is CASSLLAGYTDTQYF.

V and J are TRBV11-2 and TRBJ2-5; TRBD1 aligns across 7 bases. Germline CDR1 reads SGHAT; CDR2 reads FQNNGV. V lost 7 bases, J lost 5 bases, and 16 bases stayed unmatched. CDR3 length equals 16 residues. Written as DNA, the CDR3 is TGTGCCAGCACCCGGGTTCCAAGGGGGCAATGGGAGACCCAGTACTTC. It codes for CASTRVPRGQWETQYF.

The genes are TRBV1 and TRBJ2-1; the DNA was not compared with TRBD2, the D call given in the table. TRBV1 is a listed pseudogene. The CDR3 sequence is 20 residues long. CDR3 sequence: CTSRLARGSGRALHYNEQFF. The CDR3 nucleotides read TGCACCAGCAGACTTGCCCGGGGTAGCGGGAGGGCCCTCCATTACAATGAGCAGTTCTTC.

The chain carries TRBV5-1 and TRBJ2-5; TRBD2 agrees at 13 bases. This CDR3 is 17 amino acids long. V trimming: 3 bases; J trimming: 4 bases; junction bases outside the gene matches: 9. Germline CDR1 SGHRS, CDR2 YFSETQ. CDR3 region: CASSWGTSGILVETQYF. The CDR3 DNA reads as TGCGCCAGCAGCTGGGGGACTAGCGGGATCTTAGTAGAGACCCAGTACTTC.

This clone was picked up one time. The same CDR3 also results from other DNA sequences found in this sample. The chain couples TRBV5-1 to TRBJ2-7; D possibly corresponds to TRBD1 (5 bases). The V gene lost 0 bases and the J gene lost 2 bases, with 9 bases spanning the gap. Germline V gene sequence: CDR1 SGHRS, CDR2 YFSETQ. The CDR3 is 14 residues long. The CDR3 sequence is CASSLEGIPYEQYF. CDR3 bases: TGCGCCAGCAGCTTGGAGGGGATCCCCTACGAGCAGTACTTC.

The genes are TRBV2 and TRBJ2-1; TRBD2 might be the D (5 bases). The CDR3 runs to 13 residues. Germline CDR1 reads SNHLY; CDR2 reads FYNNEI. V lost 6 bases, J lost 4 bases, and 10 bases lay in between. The CDR3 reads CASSRLLYNEQFF. CDR3 coding DNA: TGTGCCAGCAGCAGACTACTTTACAATGAGCAGTTCTTC.

The chain uses TRBV7-9 and TRBJ2-2, with D maybe TRBD2 (6 bases). This CDR3 has 16 residues. V gave up 6 bases and J gave up 3 bases, with 17 bases separating them. CDR1 SEHNR and CDR2 FQNEAQ come from the germline V gene (reference sequence). The CDR3 reads CASRIPAGPDTGELFF. The CDR3 DNA reads TGTGCCAGCAGGATCCCCGCGGGACCGGACACCGGGGAGCTGTTTTTT.

The chain combines TRBV5-1 with TRBJ2-5, with D possibly being TRBD1 or TRBD2 (6 bases each). This CDR3 contains 14 residues. V lost 4 bases to trimming and J lost 3 bases, with 13 bases between them. CDR1 and CDR2 (germline): SGHRS, YFSETQ. CDR3 sequence: CASSPGGGEETQYF. DNA for the CDR3: TGCGCCAGCAGCCCTGGAGGGGGAGAAGAGACCCAGTACTTC.

The chain employs TRBV11-2 and TRBJ2-2, with TRBD1 as a possible D gene (5 bases). V was clipped by 1 base and J by 7 bases, with 10 bases between them. The CDR3 spans 14 residues. The germline gives CDR1 SGHAT, CDR2 FQNNGV. The CDR3 DNA follows: TGTGCCAGCAGCTTAGTAGGGGATGGCGGGGAGCTGTTTTTT. Protein sequence: CASSLVGDGGELFF.

The chain combines TRBV7-9 with TRBJ2-1, with 8 bases fitting TRBD1. After removal of 8 bases from V and 4 bases from J, the junction contained 7 bases not matched to a gene. CDR1 and CDR2 (germline): SEHNR, FQNEAQ (reference sequence). The CDR3 is made up of 14 amino acids. CDR3 sequence: CASGRTGNYNEQFF. CDR3 coding DNA: TGTGCCAGCGGACGGACAGGGAATTACAATGAGCAGTTCTTC.

This rearrangement joins TRBV28 to TRBJ1-1; D ambiguous. The CDR3 has 12 amino acids. Germline values: CDR1 MDHEN, CDR2 SYDVKM. Trimming shortened V by 6 bases and J by 7 bases, and 12 bases separated the two germline ends. The CDR3 is CASSLRGYEAFF. CDR3 bases: TGTGCCAGCAGCTTGAGAGGGTATGAAGCTTTCTTT.

The chain links TRBV6-1 to TRBJ2-7, with 12 bases matching TRBD2. The CDR3 totals 15 residues. V shed 2 bases, J shed 2 bases, and the junction held 1 base outside the gene matches. Germline V CDR1 and CDR2: MNHNS, SASEGT. The CDR3 sequence is CASSELAGGAYEQYF. The CDR3 nucleotides read TGTGCCAGCAGTGAACTAGCGGGGGGGGCCTACGAGCAGTACTTC.

The chain has TRBV21-1 and TRBJ2-7; the table assigns TRBD1, which was not confirmed against the DNA. TRBV21-1 is annotated as a pseudogene. This CDR3 is 14 amino acids long. Written as DNA, the CDR3 is TGTGCCAGCGGACCCTTCACAGGGCCATACGAGCAGTACTTC. It specifies CASGPFTGPYEQYF.

The CDR3 protein is CASRGHRGSGNTIYF. The CDR3 nucleotides are TGTGCCAGTAGGGGACACAGGGGATCTGGAAACACCATATATTTT. The chain couples TRBV19 to TRBJ1-3; TRBD1 aligns across 7 bases. Germline V CDR1 and CDR2: LNHDA, SQIVND (reference sequence). The CDR3 sequence is 15 residues long. The junction had 6 bases not matched to a gene; V was cut back by 6 bases and J by 1 base. Variable domain in full (rest from reference TRBV19 and TRBJ1-3): DGGITQSPKYLFRKEGQNVTLSCEQNLNHDAMYWYRQDPGQGLRLIYYSQIVNDFQKGDIAEGYSVSREKKESFPLTVTSAQKNPTAFYLCASRGHRGSGNTIYFGEGSWLTVV.

The gene calls are TRBV6-5 and TRBJ2-3; D remains unclear. Germline CDR1 and CDR2: MNHEY and SVGAGI. Deletions cut 11 bases from V and 1 base from J, with 4 bases between. The CDR3 is made up of 10 amino acids. In DNA, the CDR3 is TGTGCCCCGTGCACAGATACGCAGTATTTT. Protein sequence: CAPCTDTQYF.

This sequence joins TRBV6-1 and TRBJ1-5; D might be TRBD1 (5 bases). The CDR3 is 18 residues long. CDR1 is MNHNS, CDR2 SASEGT, per germline. V shed 4 bases and J shed 0 bases, with 19 bases lying between them. The CDR3 reads CASSVNLQAAYSNQPQHF. The CDR3 DNA sequence: TGTGCCAGCAGTGTCAATTTACAGGCGGCTTATAGCAATCAGCCCCAGCATTTT.

The chain links TRBV7-9 to TRBJ2-2; D uncertain. This CDR3 contains 13 residues. The germline V and J ends were trimmed by 1 base and 5 bases, with 5 bases remaining between them. The germline CDR1 and CDR2 sequences are SEHNR and FQNEAQ (reference sequence). The CDR3 spells CASSLEPTGELFF. The CDR3 bases are TGTGCCAGCAGCTTAGAACCAACCGGGGAGCTGTTTTTT.

The V and J genes are TRBV5-1 and TRBJ2-1; D might be TRBD2 (6 bases). Germline V gene lookup returns CDR1 SGHRS and CDR2 YFSETQ. This CDR3 has 15 residues. The V end was cut by 4 bases, the J end by 7 bases, with 18 bases between. DNA for the CDR3: TGCGCCAGCAGCCAAATGGAGGGCCTGATTAATGAGCAGTTCTTC. Translating gives CASSQMEGLINEQFF.

V gene TRBV5-5 combines with J gene TRBJ2-2; D not resolved. This CDR3 is 14 amino acids long. Trimming removed 3 bases from V and 2 bases from J, with 8 bases in between. The germline CDR1 and CDR2 sequences are SGHKS and YYEKEE (reference sequence). The CDR3 region has the DNA TGTGCCAGCAGCTACGGTTCTAACACCGGGGAGCTGTTTTTT. Translated: CASSYGSNTGELFF.

This clone was recorded only once. The V gene is TRBV5-1, the J gene TRBJ2-3; 13 positions match TRBD2. The CDR3 runs 16 residues. CDR1 and CDR2 from the germline V gene are SGHRS and YFSETQ. The ends lost 3 bases at V and 6 bases at J; junction bases unmatched: 7. The CDR3 DNA reads TGCGCCAGCAGCTCATTGACTAGCGGGAGGCAGGATACGCAGTATTTT. Protein: CASSSLTSGRQDTQYF.

V and J are TRBV7-3 and TRBJ2-3; 14 bases are shared with TRBD2. The trim removed 4 bases at V and 4 bases at J, leaving 7 bases unmatched. Germline-derived CDR1 and CDR2 are SGHTA and FQGTGA. The CDR3 runs to 17 residues. The CDR3 nucleotides read TGTGCCAGCAGCTACCCGGGACTAGCGGGAGACCCAGATACGCAGTATTTT. Residues: CASSYPGLAGDPDTQYF.

The CDR3 DNA follows: TGCAGCGTTGAATTGTGGGGTGTGAACACTGAAGCTTTCTTT. Translating gives CSVELWGVNTEAFF. V is TRBV29-1 and J is TRBJ1-1; D is ambiguous. The CDR3 loop spans 14 amino acids. V was clipped by 2 bases and J by 0 bases, with 10 bases between them. Germline loops: CDR1 SQVTM, CDR2 ANQGSEA.